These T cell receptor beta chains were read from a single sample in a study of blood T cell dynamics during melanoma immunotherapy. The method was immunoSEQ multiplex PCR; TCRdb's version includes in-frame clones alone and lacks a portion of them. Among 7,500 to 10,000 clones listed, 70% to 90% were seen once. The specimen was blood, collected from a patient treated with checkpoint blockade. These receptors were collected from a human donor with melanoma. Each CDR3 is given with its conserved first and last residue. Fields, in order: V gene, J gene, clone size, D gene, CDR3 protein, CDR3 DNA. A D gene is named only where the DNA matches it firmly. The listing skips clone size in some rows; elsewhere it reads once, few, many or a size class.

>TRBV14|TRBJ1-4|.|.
CASSQGRGSTYPEKLFF
TGTGCCAGCAGCCAAGGGAGGGGCAGCACTTACCCCGAAAAACTGTTTTTT
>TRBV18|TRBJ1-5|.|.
CASSGGSGSNQPQHF
TGTGCCAGCTCGGGGGGATCGGGGTCCAATCAGCCCCAGCATTTT
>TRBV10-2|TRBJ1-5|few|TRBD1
CASSEAGGKQPQHF
TGCGCCAGCAGTGAGGCAGGGGGCAAACAGCCCCAGCATTTT
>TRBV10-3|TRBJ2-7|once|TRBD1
CASSEMAGTGYEQYF
TGTGCCAGCAGTGAAATGGCCGGGACAGGGTACGAGCAGTACTTC
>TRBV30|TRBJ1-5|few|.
CAWSRDTLNQPQHF
TGTGCCTGGTCCCGGGACACACTCAATCAGCCCCAGCATTTT
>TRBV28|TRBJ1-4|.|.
CASNPTGPVNEKLFF
TGTGCCAGCAACCCGACGGGACCAGTCAATGAAAAACTGTTTTTT
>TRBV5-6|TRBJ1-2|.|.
CASSLRYRDNYGYTF
TGTGCCAGCAGCTTGCGGTACAGAGATAACTATGGCTACACCTTC
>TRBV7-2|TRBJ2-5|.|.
CASSLRLGTQYF
TGTGCCAGCAGCCTTCGACTGGGAACCCAGTACTTC
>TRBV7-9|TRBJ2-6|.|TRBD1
CASSSQPGTGGPGANVLTF
TGTGCCAGCAGCTCCCAACCCGGGACAGGGGGGCCGGGGGCCAACGTCCTGACTTTC
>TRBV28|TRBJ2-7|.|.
CASSYRVPYEQYF
TGTGCCAGCAGTTATAGGGTCCCCTACGAGCAGTACTTC
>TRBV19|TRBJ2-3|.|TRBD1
CASSTDRATDTQYF
TGTGCCAGTAGTACAGACAGGGCCACAGATACGCAGTATTTT
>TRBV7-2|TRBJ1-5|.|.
CASSIQGGSNQPQHF
TGTGCCAGCAGTATACAGGGAGGAAGCAATCAGCCCCAGCATTTT
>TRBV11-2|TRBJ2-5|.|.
CASRSGEQYF
TGTGCCAGCAGGTCGGGAGAGCAGTACTTC
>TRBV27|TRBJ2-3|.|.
CASRRTPVATDTQYF
TGTGCCAGCAGGAGGACACCAGTGGCCACAGATACGCAGTATTTT
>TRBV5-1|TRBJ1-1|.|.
CASSLERGGNTEAFF
TGCGCCAGCAGCTTGGAAAGGGGAGGGAACACTGAAGCTTTCTTT
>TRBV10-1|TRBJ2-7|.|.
CASSESAYEQYF
TGCGCCAGCAGTGAGTCCGCCTACGAGCAGTACTTC
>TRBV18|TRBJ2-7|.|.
CASSSRTELYEQYF
TGTGCCAGCTCATCTCGGACAGAGCTCTACGAGCAGTACTTC
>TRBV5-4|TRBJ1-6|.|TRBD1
CASSLGSGQGNSPLHF
TGTGCCAGCAGCTTGGGGTCGGGACAGGGTAATTCACCCCTCCACTTT
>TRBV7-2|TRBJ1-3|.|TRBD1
CASSLDRGTIYF
TGTGCCAGCAGCTTAGACAGGGGCACCATATATTTT
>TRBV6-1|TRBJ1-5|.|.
CASTLDSDQPQHF
TGTGCCAGCACCCTTGACAGCGATCAGCCCCAGCATTTT
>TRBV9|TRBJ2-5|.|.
CASSVGRGETQYF
TGTGCCAGCAGCGTAGGAAGGGGGGAGACCCAGTACTTC
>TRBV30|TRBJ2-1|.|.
CAWSVRGHEQFF
TGTGCCTGGAGTGTACGGGGGCATGAGCAGTTCTTC
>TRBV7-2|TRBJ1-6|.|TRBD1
CASSFADRGNGSPLHF
TGTGCCAGCAGCTTCGCGGACAGGGGAAATGGCTCACCCCTCCACTTT
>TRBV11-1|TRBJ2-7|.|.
CASSSMPGPYEQYF
TGTGCCAGCAGCTCGATGCCAGGGCCCTACGAGCAGTACTTC
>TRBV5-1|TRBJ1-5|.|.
CASSLGTGNQPQHF
TGCGCCAGCAGCTTGGGGACGGGCAATCAGCCCCAGCATTTT
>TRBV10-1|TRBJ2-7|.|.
CASSESQSPYEQYF
TGCGCCAGCAGTGAAAGCCAATCCCCCTACGAGCAGTACTTC
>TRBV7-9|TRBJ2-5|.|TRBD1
CASSLGTGGGEETQYF
TGTGCCAGCAGCTTAGGGACAGGGGGCGGGGAAGAGACCCAGTACTTC
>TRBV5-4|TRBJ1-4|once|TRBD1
CASSSTGGLIEKLFF
TGTGCCAGCAGCTCGACAGGGGGATTAATTGAAAAACTGTTTTTT
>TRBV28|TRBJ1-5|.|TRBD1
CASSLKGAGAQPQHF
TGTGCCAGCAGTTTAAAGGGGGCAGGGGCTCAGCCCCAGCATTTT
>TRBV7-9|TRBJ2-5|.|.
CASSFGRETQHF
TGTGCCAGCAGCTTCGGACGAGAGACCCAGCACTTC
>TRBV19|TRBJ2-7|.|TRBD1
CASSPEGRGPFTYEQYF
TGTGCCAGTAGTCCGGAGGGCAGGGGGCCCTTCACCTACGAGCAGTACTTC
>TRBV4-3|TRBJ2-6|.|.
CASSQGTGANVLTF
TGCGCCAGCAGCCAAGGAACTGGGGCCAACGTCCTGACTTTC
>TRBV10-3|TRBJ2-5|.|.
CAIMPGTQETQYF
TGTGCCATCATGCCAGGGACGCAAGAGACCCAGTACTTC
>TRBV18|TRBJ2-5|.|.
CASSPPGPGETQYF
TGTGCCAGCTCACCTCCGGGACCTGGGGAGACCCAGTACTTC
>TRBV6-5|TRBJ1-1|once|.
CASSYSGAPEAFF
TGTGCCAGCAGTTACTCGGGGGCCCCTGAAGCTTTCTTT
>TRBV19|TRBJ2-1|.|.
CASSPPRGHSYNEQFF
TGTGCCAGTAGTCCCCCCCGGGGGCACTCCTACAATGAGCAGTTCTTC
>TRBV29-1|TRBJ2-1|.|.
CSGLRANEQFF
TGCAGCGGCCTAAGGGCCAATGAGCAGTTCTTC
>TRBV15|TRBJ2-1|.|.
CATSRGERQQFF
TGTGCCACCAGCAGAGGGGAGCGGCAGCAGTTCTTC
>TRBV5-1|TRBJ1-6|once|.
CASSLFSGNYSPLHF
TGCGCCAGCAGCTTGTTTAGCGGGAATTACTCACCCCTCCACTTT
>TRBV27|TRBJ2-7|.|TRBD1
CASSEMAGTGYEQYF
TGTGCCAGCAGTGAAATGGCCGGGACAGGGTACGAGCAGTACTTC
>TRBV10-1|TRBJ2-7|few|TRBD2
CASSEGAGGPYEQYF
TGCGCCAGCAGTGAAGGGGCGGGAGGGCCCTACGAGCAGTACTTC
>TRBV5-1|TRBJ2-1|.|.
CASSLAIIALNSYNEQFF
TGCGCCAGCAGCTTGGCCATTATCGCACTTAACTCCTACAATGAGCAGTTCTTC
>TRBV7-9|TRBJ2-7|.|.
CASSSTANPYEQYF
TGTGCCAGCAGTTCCACAGCGAACCCCTACGAGCAGTACTTC
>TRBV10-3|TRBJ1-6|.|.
CAISGVGSSYNSPLHF
TGTGCCATCAGTGGGGTCGGAAGCTCCTATAATTCACCCCTCCACTTT
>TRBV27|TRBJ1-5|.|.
CATMRGFDSNQPQHF
TGTGCCACGATGAGAGGGTTTGATAGCAATCAGCCCCAGCATTTT
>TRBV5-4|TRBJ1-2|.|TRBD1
CASSLGPGQGAYGYTF
TGTGCCAGCAGCTTGGGTCCGGGACAGGGGGCGTATGGCTACACCTTC
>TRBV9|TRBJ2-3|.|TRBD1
CASSVGTGANTQYF
TGTGCCAGCAGCGTAGGGACAGGGGCAAATACGCAGTATTTT
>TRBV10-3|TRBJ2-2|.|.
CAIRTGRLNTGELFF
TGTGCCATCAGGACAGGGAGGTTGAACACCGGGGAGCTGTTTTTT
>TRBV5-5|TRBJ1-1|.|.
CASSFQGATEAFF
TGTGCCAGCAGCTTCCAGGGCGCCACTGAAGCTTTCTTT
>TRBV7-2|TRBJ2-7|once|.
CASSSNRDGSYEQYF
TGTGCCAGCAGCTCCAACCGGGACGGGTCCTACGAGCAGTACTTC
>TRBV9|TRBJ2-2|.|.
CASSVEQNTGELFF
TGTGCCAGCAGCGTAGAACAGAACACCGGGGAGCTGTTTTTT
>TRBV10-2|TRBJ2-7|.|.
CASSELGKEREQYF
TGCGCCAGCAGTGAGCTAGGGAAGGAACGCGAGCAGTACTTC
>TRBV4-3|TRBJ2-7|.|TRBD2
CASSQAFGTSGAVPYEQYF
TGCGCCAGCAGCCAAGCTTTCGGGACTAGCGGGGCCGTCCCCTACGAGCAGTACTTC
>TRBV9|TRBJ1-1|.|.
CASTQAGDGTEAFF
TGTGCCAGCACCCAGGCGGGGGATGGCACTGAAGCTTTCTTT
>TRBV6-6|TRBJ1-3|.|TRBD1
CASGQGNSGNTIYF
TGTGCCAGCGGACAGGGAAACTCTGGAAACACCATATATTTT
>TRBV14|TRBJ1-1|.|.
CASSQDSWNTEAFF
TGTGCCAGCAGCCAAGACAGCTGGAACACTGAAGCTTTCTTT
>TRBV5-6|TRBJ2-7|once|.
CASSLASVYEQYF
TGTGCCAGCAGCTTGGCGTCAGTCTACGAGCAGTACTTC
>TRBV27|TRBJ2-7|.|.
CASSDTQGRSYEQYF
TGTGCCAGCAGTGACACACAGGGCCGCTCCTACGAGCAGTACTTC
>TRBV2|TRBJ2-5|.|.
CASRVGAQYF
TGTGCCAGCAGAGTTGGGGCCCAGTACTTC
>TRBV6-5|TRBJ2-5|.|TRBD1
CASRGPGQGTTQYF
TGTGCCAGCAGGGGACCGGGACAGGGGACGACCCAGTACTTC